Included here is one T cell receptor (beta chain) sequence, with context. Its specificity is unknown. Clones were sequenced by immunoSEQ multiplex PCR, and TCRdb holds only the in-frame ones, with some missing. The top ten hold 1.5% to 2% of the sample, which has about 70,000 clones, 94% seen once. This entry is derived from a study of cytomegalovirus exposure and HLA in healthy donors. Study background: The use of the same platform for the 130 or so validation repertoires and the 650 to 850 first-cohort repertoires was reported by a later analysis.

CDR1 and CDR2 (germline): GTSNPN, SVGIG (reference sequence). The CDR3 is 12 amino acids. Trimming took 8 bases from V and 0 from J, leaving 10 bases between them. Findings of the study overall: Among TCR beta chains, those listed as cytomegalovirus-associated numbered about 150. The classifier reportedly diagnosed cytomegalovirus status with high sensitivity and specificity.

Sequencing was carried out using PBMCs. The receptor comes from a woman younger than 35 in good health and CMV-seropositive. This chain uses TRBV30 with TRBJ1-1; D is ambiguous. The CDR3 sequence is CAGTIMNTEAFF. CDR3 in DNA: TGTGCCGGCACCATTATGAACACTGAAGCTTTCTTT.